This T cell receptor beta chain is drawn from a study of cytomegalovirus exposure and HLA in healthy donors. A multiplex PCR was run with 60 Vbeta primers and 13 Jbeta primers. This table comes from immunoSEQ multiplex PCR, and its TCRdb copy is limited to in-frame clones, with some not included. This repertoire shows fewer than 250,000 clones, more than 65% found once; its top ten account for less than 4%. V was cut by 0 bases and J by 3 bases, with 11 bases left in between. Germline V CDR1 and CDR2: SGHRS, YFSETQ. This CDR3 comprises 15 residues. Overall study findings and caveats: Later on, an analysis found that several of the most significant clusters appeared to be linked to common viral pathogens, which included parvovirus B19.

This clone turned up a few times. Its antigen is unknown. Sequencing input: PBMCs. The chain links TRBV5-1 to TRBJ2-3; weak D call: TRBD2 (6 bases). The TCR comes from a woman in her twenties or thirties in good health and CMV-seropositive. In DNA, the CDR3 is TGCGCCAGCAGCTTGGGACTAGTAGGAACAGATACGCAGTATTTT. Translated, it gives CASSLGLVGTDTQYF.